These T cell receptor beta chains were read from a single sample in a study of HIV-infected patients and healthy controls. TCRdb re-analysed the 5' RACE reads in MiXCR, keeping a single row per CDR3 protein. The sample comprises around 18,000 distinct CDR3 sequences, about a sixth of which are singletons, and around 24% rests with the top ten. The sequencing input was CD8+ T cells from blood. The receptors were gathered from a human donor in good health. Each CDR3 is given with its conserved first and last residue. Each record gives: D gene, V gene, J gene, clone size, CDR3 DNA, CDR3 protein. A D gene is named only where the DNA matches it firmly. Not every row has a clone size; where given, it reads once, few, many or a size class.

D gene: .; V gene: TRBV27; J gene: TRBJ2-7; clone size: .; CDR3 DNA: TGTGCCAGCAGTTTATCTGTTACCGTCAGCTCCTACGAGCAGTACTTC; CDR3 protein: CASSLSVTVSSYEQYF
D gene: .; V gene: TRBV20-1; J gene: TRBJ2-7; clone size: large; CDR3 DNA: TGCAGTGCTAGAGAGGGGGGGGGCCAGGAAGAGCAGTACTTC; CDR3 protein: CSAREGGGQEEQYF
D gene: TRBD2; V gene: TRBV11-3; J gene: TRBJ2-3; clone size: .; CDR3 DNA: TGTGCCAGCACCGATGGGACTAGCGGATCAGATACGCAGTATTTT; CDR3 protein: CASTDGTSGSDTQYF
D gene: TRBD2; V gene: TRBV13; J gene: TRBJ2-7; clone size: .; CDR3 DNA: TGTGCCAGCAGCGAAACGGCGGGAGCTGGTCCCCACGAGCAGTACTTC; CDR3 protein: CASSETAGAGPHEQYF
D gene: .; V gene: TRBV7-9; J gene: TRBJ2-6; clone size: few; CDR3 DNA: TGTGCCTGGGCGAGGGTCTCTGGGGCCAACGTCCTGACTTTC; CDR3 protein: CAWARVSGANVLTF
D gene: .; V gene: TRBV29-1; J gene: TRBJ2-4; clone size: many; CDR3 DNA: TGCAGCGTTGAGGTTGGCATTCAGTACTTC; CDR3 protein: CSVEVGIQYF
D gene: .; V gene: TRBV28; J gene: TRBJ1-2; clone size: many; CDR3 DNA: TGTGCCAGCAGTTACACCACAGAGGGGGTTAACTATGGCTACACCTTC; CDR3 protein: CASSYTTEGVNYGYTF
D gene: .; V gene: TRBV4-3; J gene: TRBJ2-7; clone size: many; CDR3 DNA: TGCGCCAGCAGCCAAGGCCCTAGCGCCTACTACGAGCAGTACTTC; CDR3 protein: CASSQGPSAYYEQYF
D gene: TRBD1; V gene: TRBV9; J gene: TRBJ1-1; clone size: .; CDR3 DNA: TGTGCCAGCAGCGTAGGGGGACAGGGAGGAACTGAAGCTTTCTTT; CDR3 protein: CASSVGGQGGTEAFF
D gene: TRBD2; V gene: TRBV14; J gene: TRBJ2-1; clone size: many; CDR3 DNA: TGTGCCAGCAGCCAAACTAGCGGGAGCCACAATGAGCAGTTCTTC; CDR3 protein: CASSQTSGSHNEQFF
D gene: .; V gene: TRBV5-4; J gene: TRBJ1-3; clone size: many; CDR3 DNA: TGTGCCAGCAGCTTTCTCGGAGGAAACACCATATATTTT; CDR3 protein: CASSFLGGNTIYF
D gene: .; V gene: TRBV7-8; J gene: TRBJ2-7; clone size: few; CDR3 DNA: TGTGCCAGCAGCTTATTAACCGGGGACATCTCCTACGAGCAGTACTTC; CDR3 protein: CASSLLTGDISYEQYF
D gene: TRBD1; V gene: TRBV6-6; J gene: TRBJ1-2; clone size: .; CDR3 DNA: TGTGCCAGCAGTTTCGGACAGGGGGCAGAAGGCTACACCTTC; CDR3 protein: CASSFGQGAEGYTF
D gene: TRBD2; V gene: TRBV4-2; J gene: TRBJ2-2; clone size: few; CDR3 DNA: TGTGCCAGCAGCCAAGAAAAGGGACTGGTGTCAGCGGGAGGGATCACCGGGGAGCTGTTTTTT; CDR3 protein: CASSQEKGLVSAGGITGELFF
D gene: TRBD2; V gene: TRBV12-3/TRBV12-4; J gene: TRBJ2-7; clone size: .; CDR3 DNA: TGTGCCAGCAGTTTTGCGGGAGGGCCGGACGAGCAGTACTTC; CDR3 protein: CASSFAGGPDEQYF
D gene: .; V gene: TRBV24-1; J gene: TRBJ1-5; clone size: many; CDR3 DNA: TGTGCCACCAGTGACGGGGTAGGGATTCAGCCCCAGCATTTT; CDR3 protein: CATSDGVGIQPQHF
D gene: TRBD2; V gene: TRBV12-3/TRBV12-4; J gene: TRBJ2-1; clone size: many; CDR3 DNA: TGTGCCAGCAGTCCCCTAGCGGGAGGGCCCTACAATGAGCAGTTCTTC; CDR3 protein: CASSPLAGGPYNEQFF
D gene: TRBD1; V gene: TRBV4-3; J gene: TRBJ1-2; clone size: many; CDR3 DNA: TGCGCCAGCAGCCAAGACAGGGATACAGGGGGCTTCCCCTATGGCTACACCTTC; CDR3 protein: CASSQDRDTGGFPYGYTF
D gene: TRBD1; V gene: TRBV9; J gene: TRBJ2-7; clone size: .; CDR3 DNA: TGTGCCAGCAGCGCCGGGACAGTTTACGAGCAGTACTTC; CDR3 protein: CASSAGTVYEQYF
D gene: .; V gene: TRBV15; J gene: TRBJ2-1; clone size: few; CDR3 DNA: TGTGCCACCAGCAGACCCGAGAGGGATGAGCAGTTCTTC; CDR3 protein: CATSRPERDEQFF
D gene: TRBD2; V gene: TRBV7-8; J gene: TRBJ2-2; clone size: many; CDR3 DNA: TGTGCCAGCAGCTTATCGGTAACCCAGCGGGAGTTTGGAACCGGGGAGCTGTTTTTT; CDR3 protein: CASSLSVTQREFGTGELFF
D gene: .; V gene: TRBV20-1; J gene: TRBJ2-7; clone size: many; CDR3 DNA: TGCAGTGCTAGAGATGAAACGGAGACCTACGAGCAGTACTTC; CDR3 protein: CSARDETETYEQYF
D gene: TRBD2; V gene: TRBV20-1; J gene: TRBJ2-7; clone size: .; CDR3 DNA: TGCAGTGCTAGAGGGGGGGGTTTGGAGGAGCAGTACTTC; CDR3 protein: CSARGGGLEEQYF
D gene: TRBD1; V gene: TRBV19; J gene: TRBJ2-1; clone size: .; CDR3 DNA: TGTGCCAGTAGGCCGGACAGGCCCTACAATGAGCAGTTCTTC; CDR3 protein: CASRPDRPYNEQFF
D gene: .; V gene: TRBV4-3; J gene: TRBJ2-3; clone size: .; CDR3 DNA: TGCGCCAGCAGCCAAGATCCTGGTGGGGAGGAGGATACGCAGTATTTT; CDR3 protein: CASSQDPGGEEDTQYF
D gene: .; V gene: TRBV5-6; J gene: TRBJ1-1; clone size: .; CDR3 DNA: TGTGCCAGCAGCTTCATCTCGGGGGCCAGCACTGAAGCTTTCTTT; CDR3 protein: CASSFISGASTEAFF
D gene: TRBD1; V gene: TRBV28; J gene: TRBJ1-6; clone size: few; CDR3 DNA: TGTGCCAGCAGTTTACCACCCCCGGGACAGACAAATTCACCCCTCCACTTT; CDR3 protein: CASSLPPPGQTNSPLHF
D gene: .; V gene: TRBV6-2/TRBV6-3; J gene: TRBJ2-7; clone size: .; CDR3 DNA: TGTGCCAGCACCAACCGCGGACTAACGCCTTACGAGCAGTACTTC; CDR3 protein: CASTNRGLTPYEQYF
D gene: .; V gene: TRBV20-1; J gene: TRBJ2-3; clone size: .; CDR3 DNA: TGCAGTGCTAGAGACGCCACAGATACGCAGTATTTT; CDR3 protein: CSARDATDTQYF
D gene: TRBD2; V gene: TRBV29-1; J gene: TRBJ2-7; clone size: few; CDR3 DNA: TGCAGCGTTCGACTAGCGGGGTCTTACGAGCAGTACTTC; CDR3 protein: CSVRLAGSYEQYF
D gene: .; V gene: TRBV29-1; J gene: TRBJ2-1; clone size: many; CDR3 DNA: TGCAGCGTTGAGGTATACAATGAGCAGTTCTTC; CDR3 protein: CSVEVYNEQFF
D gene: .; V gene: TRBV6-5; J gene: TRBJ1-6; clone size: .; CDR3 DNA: TGTGCCAGCAGCCTTAGTCTGGCTGGACAGAAAAATTCACCCCTCCACTTT; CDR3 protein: CASSLSLAGQKNSPLHF
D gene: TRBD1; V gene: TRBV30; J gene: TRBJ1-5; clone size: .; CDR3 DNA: TGTGCCTGGAGTGACACGATCGGGACAGGTAATCAGCCCCAGCATTTT; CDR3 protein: CAWSDTIGTGNQPQHF
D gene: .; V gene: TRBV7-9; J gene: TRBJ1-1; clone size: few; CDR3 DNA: TGTGCCAGCAGCTTTGCCACTGAAGCTTTCTTT; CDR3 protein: CASSFATEAFF
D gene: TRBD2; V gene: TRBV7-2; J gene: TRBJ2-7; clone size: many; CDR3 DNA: TGTGCCAGCAGCTCTCCCGGCCTAGCGGGGCGTCCCTACGAGCAGTACTTC; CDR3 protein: CASSSPGLAGRPYEQYF